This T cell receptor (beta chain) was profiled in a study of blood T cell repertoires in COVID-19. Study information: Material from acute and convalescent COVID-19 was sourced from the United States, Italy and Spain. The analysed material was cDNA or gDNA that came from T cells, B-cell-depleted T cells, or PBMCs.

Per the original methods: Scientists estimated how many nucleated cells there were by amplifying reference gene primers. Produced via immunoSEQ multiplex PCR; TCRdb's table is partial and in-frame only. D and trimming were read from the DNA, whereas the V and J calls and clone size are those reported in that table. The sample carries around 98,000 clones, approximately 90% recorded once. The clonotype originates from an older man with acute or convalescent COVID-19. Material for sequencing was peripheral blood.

The CDR3 bases are TGTGCCAGTAGTCCCAGACAGACCCCCTCGGCAAACATTCAGTACTTC. Amino acid sequence: CASSPRQTPSANIQYF. The J gene is TRBJ2-4, the V gene TRBV19; D perhaps matches TRBD1 (5 bases). From germline, CDR1 is LNHDA and CDR2 SQIVND (reference sequence). The CDR3 covers 16 residues. Trimming removed 5 bases from V and 6 bases from J, with 20 bases in between. The whole variable domain, filled in from reference TRBV19 and TRBJ2-4, reads DGGITQSPKYLFRKEGQNVTLSCEQNLNHDAMYWYRQDPGQGLRLIYYSQIVNDFQKGDIAEGYSVSREKKESFPLTVTSAQKNPTAFYLCASSPRQTPSANIQYFGAGTRLSVL.